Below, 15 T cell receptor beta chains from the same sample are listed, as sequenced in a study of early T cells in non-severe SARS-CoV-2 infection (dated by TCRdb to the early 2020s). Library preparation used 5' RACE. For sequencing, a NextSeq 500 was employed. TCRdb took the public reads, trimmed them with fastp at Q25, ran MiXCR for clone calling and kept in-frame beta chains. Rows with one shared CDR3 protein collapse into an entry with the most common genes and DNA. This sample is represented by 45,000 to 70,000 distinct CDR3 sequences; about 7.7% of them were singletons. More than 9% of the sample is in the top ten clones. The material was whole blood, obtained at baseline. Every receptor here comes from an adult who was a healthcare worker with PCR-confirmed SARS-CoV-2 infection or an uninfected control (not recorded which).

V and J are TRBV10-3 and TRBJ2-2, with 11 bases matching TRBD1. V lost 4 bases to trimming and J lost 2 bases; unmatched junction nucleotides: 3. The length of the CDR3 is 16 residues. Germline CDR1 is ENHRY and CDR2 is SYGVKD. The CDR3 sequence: CAISGTGGYNTGELFF. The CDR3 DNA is TGTGCCATCAGTGGGACAGGGGGCTATAACACCGGGGAGCTGTTTTTT.

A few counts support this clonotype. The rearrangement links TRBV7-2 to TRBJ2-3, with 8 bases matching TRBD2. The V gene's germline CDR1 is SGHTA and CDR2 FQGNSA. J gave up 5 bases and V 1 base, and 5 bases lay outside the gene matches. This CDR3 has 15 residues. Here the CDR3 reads CASSLGGLGRDTQYF. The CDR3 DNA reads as TGTGCCAGCAGCTTAGGGGGACTAGGCAGAGATACGCAGTATTTT.

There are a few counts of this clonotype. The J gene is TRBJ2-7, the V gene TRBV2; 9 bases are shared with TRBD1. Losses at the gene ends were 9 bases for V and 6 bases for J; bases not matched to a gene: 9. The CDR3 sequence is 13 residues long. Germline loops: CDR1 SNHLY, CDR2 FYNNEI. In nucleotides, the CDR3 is TGTGCCAGTTCCGGGACAGGGATCCCCGAGCAGTACTTC. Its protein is CASSGTGIPEQYF.

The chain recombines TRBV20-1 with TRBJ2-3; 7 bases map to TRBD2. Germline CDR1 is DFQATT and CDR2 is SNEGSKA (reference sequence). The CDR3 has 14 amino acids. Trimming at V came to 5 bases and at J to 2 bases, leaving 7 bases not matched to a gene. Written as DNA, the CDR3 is TGCAGTGCTCTACTAGCGCAGTTCACAGATACGCAGTATTTT. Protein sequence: CSALLAQFTDTQYF.

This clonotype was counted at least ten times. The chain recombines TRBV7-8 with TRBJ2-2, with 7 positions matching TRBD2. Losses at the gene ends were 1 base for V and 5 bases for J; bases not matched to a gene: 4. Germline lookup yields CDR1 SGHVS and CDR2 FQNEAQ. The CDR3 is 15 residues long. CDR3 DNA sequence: TGTGCCAGCAGCTTAGGCGGGAGTAGGACCGGGGAGCTGTTTTTT. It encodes CASSLGGSRTGELFF.

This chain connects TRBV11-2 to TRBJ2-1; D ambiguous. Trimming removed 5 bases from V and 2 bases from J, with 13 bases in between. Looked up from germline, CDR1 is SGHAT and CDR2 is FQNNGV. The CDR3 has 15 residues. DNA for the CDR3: TGTGCCAGCAGCCCTCCCGGAAGCCCCTACAATGAGCAGTTCTTC. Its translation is CASSPPGSPYNEQFF.

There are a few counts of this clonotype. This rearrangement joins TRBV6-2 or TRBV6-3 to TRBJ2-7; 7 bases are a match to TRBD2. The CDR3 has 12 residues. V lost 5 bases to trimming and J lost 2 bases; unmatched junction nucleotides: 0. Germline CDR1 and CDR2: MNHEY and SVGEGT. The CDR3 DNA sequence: TGTGCCAGCAGTGCGGGAGCCTACGAGCAGTACTTC. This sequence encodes CASSAGAYEQYF.

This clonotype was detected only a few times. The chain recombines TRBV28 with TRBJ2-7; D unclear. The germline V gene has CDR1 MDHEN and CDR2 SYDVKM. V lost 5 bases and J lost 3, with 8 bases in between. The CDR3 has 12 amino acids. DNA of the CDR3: TGTGCCAGCAGTCGACCGCACTACGAGCAGTACTTC. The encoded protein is CASSRPHYEQYF.

Here the CDR3 reads CASRRDGEQYF. The CDR3 coding sequence is TGTGCCAGCCGCAGGGACGGCGAGCAGTACTTC. The chain links TRBV11-2 to TRBJ2-7, with D tentatively TRBD1 or TRBD2 (5 bases each). Germline V gives CDR1 SGHAT, CDR2 FQNNGV. V was trimmed by 8 bases and J by 6 bases, leaving 11 bases between them. The CDR3 totals 11 residues.

The CDR3 loop is CASTETGRTEAFF. DNA of the CDR3: TGTGCCAGCACCGAGACAGGGCGGACTGAAGCTTTCTTT. The genes are TRBV6-1 and TRBJ1-1; TRBD1 agrees at 7 bases. Trimming removed 7 bases from V and 5 bases from J; junction bases left unmatched: 7. The CDR3 contains 13 residues. Germline CDR1 MNHNS, CDR2 SASEGT.

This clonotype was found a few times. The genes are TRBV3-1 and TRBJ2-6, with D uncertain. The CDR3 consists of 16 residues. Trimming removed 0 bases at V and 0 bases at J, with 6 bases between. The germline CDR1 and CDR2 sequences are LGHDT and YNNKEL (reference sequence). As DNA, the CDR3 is TGTGCCAGCAGCCAAGAGTTGGTCTCTGGGGCCAACGTCCTGACTTTC. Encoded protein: CASSQELVSGANVLTF.

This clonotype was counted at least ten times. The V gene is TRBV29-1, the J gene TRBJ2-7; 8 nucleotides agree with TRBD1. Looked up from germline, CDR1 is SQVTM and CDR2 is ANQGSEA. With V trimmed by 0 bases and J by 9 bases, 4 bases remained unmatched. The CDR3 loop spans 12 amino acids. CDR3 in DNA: TGCAGCGTTGAAGAGTGGGGGACAGGGCAGTACTTC. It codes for CSVEEWGTGQYF.

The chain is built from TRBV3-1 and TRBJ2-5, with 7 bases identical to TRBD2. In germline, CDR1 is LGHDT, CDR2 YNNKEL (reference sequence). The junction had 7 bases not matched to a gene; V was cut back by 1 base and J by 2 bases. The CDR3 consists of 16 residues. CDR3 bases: TGTGCCAGCAGCCAAGCGGCGGGAGTAGGTCAAGAGACCCAGTACTTC. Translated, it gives CASSQAAGVGQETQYF.

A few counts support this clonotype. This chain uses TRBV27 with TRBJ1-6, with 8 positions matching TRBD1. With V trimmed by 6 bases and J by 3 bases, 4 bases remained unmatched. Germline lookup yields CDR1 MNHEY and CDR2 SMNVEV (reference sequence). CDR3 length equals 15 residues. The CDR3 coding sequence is TGTGCCAGCAGAAGCAGGGGGCACTATAATTCACCCCTCCACTTT. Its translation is CASRSRGHYNSPLHF.

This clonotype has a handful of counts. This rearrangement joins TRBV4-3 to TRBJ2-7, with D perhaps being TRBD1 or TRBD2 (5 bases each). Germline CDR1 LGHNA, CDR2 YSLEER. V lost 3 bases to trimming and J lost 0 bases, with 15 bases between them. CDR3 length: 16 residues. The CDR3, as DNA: TGCGCCAGCAGCCAGGGTTTATGGGACGCCTCCTACGAGCAGTACTTC. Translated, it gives CASSQGLWDASYEQYF.